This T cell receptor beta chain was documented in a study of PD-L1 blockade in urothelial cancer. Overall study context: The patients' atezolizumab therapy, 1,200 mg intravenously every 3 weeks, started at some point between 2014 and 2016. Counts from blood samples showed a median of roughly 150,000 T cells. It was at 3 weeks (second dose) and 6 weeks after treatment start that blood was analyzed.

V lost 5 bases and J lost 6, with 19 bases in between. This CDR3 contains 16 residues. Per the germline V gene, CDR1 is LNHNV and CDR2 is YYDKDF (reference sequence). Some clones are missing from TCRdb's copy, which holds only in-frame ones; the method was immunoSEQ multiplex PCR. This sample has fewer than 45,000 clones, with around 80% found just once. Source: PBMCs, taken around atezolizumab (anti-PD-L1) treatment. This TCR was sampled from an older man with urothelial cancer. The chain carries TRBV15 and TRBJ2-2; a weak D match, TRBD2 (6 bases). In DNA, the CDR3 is TGTGCCACCAGCTTCGGAGGGACTCGAGGCGCCGGGGAGCTGTTTTTT. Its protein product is CATSFGGTRGAGELFF. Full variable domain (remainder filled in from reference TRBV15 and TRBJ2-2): DAMVIQNPRYQVTQFGKPVTLSCSQTLNHNVMYWYQQKSSQAPKLLFHYYDKDFNNEADTPDNFQSRRPNTSFCFLDIRSPGLGDTAMYLCATSFGGTRGAGELFFGEGSRLTVL.